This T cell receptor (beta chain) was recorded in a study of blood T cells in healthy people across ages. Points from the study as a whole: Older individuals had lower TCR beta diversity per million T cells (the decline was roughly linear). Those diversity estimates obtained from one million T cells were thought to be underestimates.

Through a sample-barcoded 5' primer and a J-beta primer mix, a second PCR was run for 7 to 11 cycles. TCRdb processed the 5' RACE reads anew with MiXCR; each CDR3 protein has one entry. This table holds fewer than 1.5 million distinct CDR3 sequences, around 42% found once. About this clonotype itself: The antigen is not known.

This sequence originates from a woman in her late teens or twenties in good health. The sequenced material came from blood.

CDR3 nucleotides: TGTGCCAGCAGCCAAGGGGCCAGAACTAACTATGGCTACACCTTC. Protein sequence: CASSQGARTNYGYTF. The genes are TRBV3-1 and TRBJ1-2; no clear D. The CDR3 has 15 amino acids. Germline V gene data show CDR1 as LGHDT and CDR2 as YNNKEL (reference sequence). With 1 base removed from V and 0 bases from J, the gap between germline ends came to 9 bases.